Listed below are T cell receptor beta chains from one sample, sequenced in a study of T cells in Graves' hyperthyroidism and ophthalmopathy. TCRdb itself ran the multiplex PCR reads through MiXCR, one entry per CDR3 protein. The data show around 350,000 distinct CDR3 sequences, with around 15% seen just once and about 21% held by the top ten. Sequencing was done on a sample of blood. All receptors come from a woman aged 55-70 years with Graves' ophthalmopathy. Both conserved end residues are part of each CDR3. A D gene is named only where the DNA matches it firmly. For some rows the clone size is stated as once, few or many, or as a class when expanded; others skip it.

NA NA TRBJ1-5 TRBV6-1 CASSTRGGTDQPQHF TGTGCCAGCAGCACACGGGGGGGGACGGATCAGCCCCAGCATTTT
TRBD2 many TRBJ2-3 TRBV12-3/TRBV12-4 CASSRTSGADTQYF TGTGCCAGCAGTAGGACTAGCGGAGCAGATACGCAGTATTTT
NA many TRBJ2-7 TRBV2 CASSEANSLIEQYF TGTGCCAGCAGTGAAGCTAACAGTCTAATCGAGCAGTACTTC
TRBD1 few TRBJ2-2 TRBV19 CASSVTGGSTGELFF TGTGCCAGTAGTGTTACAGGGGGGAGTACCGGGGAGCTGTTTTTT
TRBD2 few TRBJ2-2 TRBV6-1 CASSMGLAGAYPGTGELFF TGTGCCAGCAGTATGGGACTAGCGGGAGCCTACCCCGGGACCGGGGAGCTGTTTTTT
NA few TRBJ2-3 TRBV5-4 CASSPTVGGDTQYF TGTGCCAGCAGCCCCACCGTTGGCGGAGATACGCAGTATTTT
TRBD2 many TRBJ2-7 TRBV5-1 CASSSGTSGTFYEQYF TGCGCCAGCAGCTCGGGGACTAGCGGGACCTTCTACGAGCAGTACTTC
NA many TRBJ2-2 TRBV7-2 CASRLQRAVGELFF TGTGCCAGCAGACTCCAGCGGGCGGTCGGGGAGCTGTTTTTT
NA many TRBJ2-7 TRBV28 CASNPAALYEQYF TGTGCCAGCAACCCCGCGGCCCTCTACGAGCAGTACTTC
TRBD1 many TRBJ2-6 TRBV15 CATSRVAGGLGANVLTF TGTGCCACCAGCAGAGTCGCAGGGGGCCTTGGGGCCAACGTCCTGACTTTC
NA many TRBJ2-5 TRBV11-2 CASSARAPKGETQYF TGTGCCAGCAGCGCACGCGCTCCCAAGGGGGAGACCCAGTACTTC
TRBD2 many TRBJ2-7 TRBV6-1 CASSFSGRLYEQYF TGTGCCAGCAGTTTTAGCGGGAGGTTATACGAGCAGTACTTC
TRBD1 many TRBJ2-7 TRBV6-1 CASSDRDRTYEQYF TGTGCCAGCAGTGACCGGGACAGGACCTACGAGCAGTACTTC
NA few TRBJ1-5 TRBV6-1 CASSRGTAGNQPQHF TGTGCCAGCTCTAGAGGGACGGCGGGCAATCAGCCCCAGCATTTT
NA many TRBJ2-3 TRBV29-1 CSVLSRTISTDTQYF TGCAGCGTTCTATCCAGGACGATAAGCACAGATACGCAGTATTTT
NA many TRBJ1-2 TRBV30 CAWSVEEYGYTF TGTGCCTGGAGTGTAGAGGAATATGGCTACACCTTC